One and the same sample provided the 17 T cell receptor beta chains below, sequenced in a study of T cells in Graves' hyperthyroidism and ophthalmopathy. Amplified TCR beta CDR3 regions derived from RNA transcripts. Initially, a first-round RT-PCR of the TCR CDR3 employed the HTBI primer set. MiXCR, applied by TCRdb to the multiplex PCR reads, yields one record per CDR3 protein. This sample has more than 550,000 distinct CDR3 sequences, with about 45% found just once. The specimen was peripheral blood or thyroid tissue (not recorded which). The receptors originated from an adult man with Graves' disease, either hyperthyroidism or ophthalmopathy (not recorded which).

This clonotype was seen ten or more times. The CDR3: CSARDTTWRNTEAFF. The CDR3 nucleotides are TGCAGTGCTAGGGATACGACTTGGAGGAACACTGAAGCTTTCTTT. The chain carries TRBV20-1 and TRBJ1-1, with D unclear. The CDR3 is 15 amino acids. V was clipped by 3 bases and J by 1 base, with 15 bases between them. The germline gives CDR1 DFQATT, CDR2 SNEGSKA (reference sequence).

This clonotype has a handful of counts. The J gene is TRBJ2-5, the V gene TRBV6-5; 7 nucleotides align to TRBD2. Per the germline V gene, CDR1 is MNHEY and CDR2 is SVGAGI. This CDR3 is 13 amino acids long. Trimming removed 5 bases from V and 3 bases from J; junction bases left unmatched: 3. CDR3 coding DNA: TGTGCCAGCAGTCGGACTAGGGAAGAGACCCAGTACTTC. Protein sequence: CASSRTREETQYF.

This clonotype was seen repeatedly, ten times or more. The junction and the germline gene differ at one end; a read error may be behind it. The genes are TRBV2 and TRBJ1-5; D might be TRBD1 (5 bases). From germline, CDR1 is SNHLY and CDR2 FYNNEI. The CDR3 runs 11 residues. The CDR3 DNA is TGTGCCAGCAGTGACCGGGACGCGTCGAATTTT. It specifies CASSDRDASNF.

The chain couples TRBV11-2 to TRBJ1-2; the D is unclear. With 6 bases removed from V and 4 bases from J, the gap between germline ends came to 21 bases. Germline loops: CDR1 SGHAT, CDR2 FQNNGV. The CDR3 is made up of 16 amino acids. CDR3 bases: TGTGCCAGCAGTTCCGTTTCTCAATCCGTGGTCTATGGCTACACCTTC. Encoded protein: CASSSVSQSVVYGYTF.

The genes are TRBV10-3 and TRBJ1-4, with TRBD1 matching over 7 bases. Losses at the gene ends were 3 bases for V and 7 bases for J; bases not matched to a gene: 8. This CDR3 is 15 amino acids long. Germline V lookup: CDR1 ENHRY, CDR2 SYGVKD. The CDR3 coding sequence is TGTGCCATCAGTGACGGGACAGTCCGGGGTGAAAAACTGTTTTTT. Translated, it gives CAISDGTVRGEKLFF.

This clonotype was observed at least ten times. CDR3 DNA sequence: TGTGCCAGCAGTGAAGCGCGTAATTCACCCCTCCACTTT. Its translation is CASSEARNSPLHF. The chain uses TRBV6-1 and TRBJ1-6; D is uncertain. The length of the CDR3 is 13 residues. Germline lookup yields CDR1 MNHNS and CDR2 SASEGT. V was shortened by 0 bases and J by 6 bases, with 3 bases between the two germline ends.

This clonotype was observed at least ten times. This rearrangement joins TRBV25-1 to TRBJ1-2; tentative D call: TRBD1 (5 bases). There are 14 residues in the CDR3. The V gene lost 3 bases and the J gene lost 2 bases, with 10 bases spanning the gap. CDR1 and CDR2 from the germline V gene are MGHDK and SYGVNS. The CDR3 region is CASSDLTANYGYTF. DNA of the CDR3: TGTGCCAGCAGTGACCTGACAGCGAACTATGGCTACACCTTC.

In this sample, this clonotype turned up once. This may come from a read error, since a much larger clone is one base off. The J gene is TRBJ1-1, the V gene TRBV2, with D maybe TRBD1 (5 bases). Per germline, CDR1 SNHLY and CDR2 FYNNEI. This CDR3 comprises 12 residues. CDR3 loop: CARGTPNPEAFF. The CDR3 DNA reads TGTGCCAGGGGGACGCCGAACCCTGAAGCTTTCTTT.

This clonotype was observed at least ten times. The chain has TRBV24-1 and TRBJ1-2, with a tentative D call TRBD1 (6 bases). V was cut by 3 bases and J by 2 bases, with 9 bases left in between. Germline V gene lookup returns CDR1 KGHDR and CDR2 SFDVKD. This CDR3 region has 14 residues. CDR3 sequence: CATSDPTGNYGYTF. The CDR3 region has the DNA TGTGCCACCAGTGATCCAACAGGGAACTATGGCTACACCTTC.

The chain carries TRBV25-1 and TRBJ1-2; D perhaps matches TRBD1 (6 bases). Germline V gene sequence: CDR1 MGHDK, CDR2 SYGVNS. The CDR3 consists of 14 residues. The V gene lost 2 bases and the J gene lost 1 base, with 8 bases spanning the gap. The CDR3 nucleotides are TGTGCCAGCAGTGAAGGGGGGCGTAACTATGGCTACACCTTC. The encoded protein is CASSEGGRNYGYTF.

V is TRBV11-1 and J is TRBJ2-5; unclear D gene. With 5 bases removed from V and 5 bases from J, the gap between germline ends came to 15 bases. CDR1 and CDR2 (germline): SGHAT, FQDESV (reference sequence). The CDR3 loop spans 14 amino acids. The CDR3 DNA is TGTGCCAGCAGCGCCCTTTTTCGGGCCGAGACCCAGTACTTC. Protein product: CASSALFRAETQYF.

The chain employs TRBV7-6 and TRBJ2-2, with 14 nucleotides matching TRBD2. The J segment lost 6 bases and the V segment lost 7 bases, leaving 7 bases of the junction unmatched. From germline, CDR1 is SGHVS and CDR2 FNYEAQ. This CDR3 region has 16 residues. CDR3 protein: CASTRTSGRIAGELFF. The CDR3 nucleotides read TGTGCCAGCACCCGGACTAGCGGGAGGATCGCCGGGGAGCTGTTTTTT.

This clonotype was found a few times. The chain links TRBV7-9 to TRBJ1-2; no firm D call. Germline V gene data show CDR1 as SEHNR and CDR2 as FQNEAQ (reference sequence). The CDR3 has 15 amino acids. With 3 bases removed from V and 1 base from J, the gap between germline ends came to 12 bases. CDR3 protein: CASSLSPGINYGYTF. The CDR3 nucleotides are TGTGCCAGCAGCTTGTCCCCGGGAATTAACTATGGCTACACCTTC.

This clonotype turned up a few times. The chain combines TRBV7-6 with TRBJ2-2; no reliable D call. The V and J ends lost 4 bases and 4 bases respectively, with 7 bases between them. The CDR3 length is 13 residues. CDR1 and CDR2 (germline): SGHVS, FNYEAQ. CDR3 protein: CASSYSPTGELFF. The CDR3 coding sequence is TGTGCCAGCAGCTACTCCCCCACCGGGGAGCTGTTTTTT. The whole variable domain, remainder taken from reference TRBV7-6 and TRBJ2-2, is GAGVSQSPRYKVTKRGQDVALRCDPISGHVSLYWYRQALGQGPEFLTYFNYEAQQDKSGLPNDRFSAERPEGSISTLTIQRTEQRDSAMYRCASSYSPTGELFFGEGSRLTVL.

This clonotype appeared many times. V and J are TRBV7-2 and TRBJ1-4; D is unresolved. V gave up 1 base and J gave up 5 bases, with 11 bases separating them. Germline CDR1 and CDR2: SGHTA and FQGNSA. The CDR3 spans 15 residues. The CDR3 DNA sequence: TGTGCCAGCAGCTTAGGGTACGATATGAATGAAAAACTGTTTTTT. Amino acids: CASSLGYDMNEKLFF.

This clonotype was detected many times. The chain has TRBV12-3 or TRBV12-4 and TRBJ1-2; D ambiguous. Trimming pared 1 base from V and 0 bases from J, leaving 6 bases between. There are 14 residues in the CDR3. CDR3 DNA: TGTGCCAGCAGTTTAGGGGAGGCTAACTATGGCTACACCTTC. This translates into CASSLGEANYGYTF.

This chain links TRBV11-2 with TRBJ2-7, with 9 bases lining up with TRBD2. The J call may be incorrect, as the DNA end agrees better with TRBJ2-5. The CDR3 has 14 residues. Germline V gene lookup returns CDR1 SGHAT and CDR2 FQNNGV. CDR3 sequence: CASSLRLAEETQYF. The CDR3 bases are TGTGCCAGCAGCTTACGACTAGCGGAGGAGACCCAGTACTTC.